The 14 T cell receptor beta chains below were found in one sample sequenced in a study of T cell repertoires in cytomegalovirus infection (dated by TCRdb to between 2018 and 2021). This sample was sequenced with an Illumina HiSeq 1500. In-frame beta chains were kept once TCRdb had trimmed the public reads at Q25 with fastp and called clones with MiXCR. Each entry is one CDR3 protein sequence, shown with its most common DNA and genes. Recorded for this sample are approximately 76,000 distinct CDR3 sequences; 3.7% of them occurred a single time. Of the sample, over 4.5% falls within the top ten clones. Material: PBMCs. These receptors originate from a human donor in good health (CMV status not recorded). Some clones in this sample may be carry-over from other donors' samples.

This clonotype was seen repeatedly, ten times or more. The chain links TRBV5-1 to TRBJ2-3; TRBD1 agrees at 8 bases. The length of the CDR3 is 14 residues. The germline CDR1 and CDR2 sequences are SGHRS and YFSETQ. With 4 bases clipped from V and 6 bases from J, the junction kept 7 bases outside the gene matches. The CDR3 region is CASSTGQGSDTQYF. CDR3 DNA sequence: TGCGCCAGCAGCACCGGACAGGGTTCGGATACGCAGTATTTT. The full variable domain, in which reference TRBV5-1 and TRBJ2-3 provide the parts outside the CDR3, is KAGVTQTPRYLIKTRGQQVTLSCSPISGHRSVSWYQQTPGQGLQFLFEYFSETQRNKGNFPGRFSGRQFSNSRSEMNVSTLELGDSALYLCASSTGQGSDTQYFGPGTRLTVL.

This clonotype was seen ten or more times. This chain connects TRBV7-2 to TRBJ2-1, with unresolved D. Germline-derived CDR1 and CDR2 are SGHTA and FQGNSA. V was shortened by 0 bases and J by 0 bases, with 6 bases between the two germline ends. CDR3 length: 15 amino acids. DNA of the CDR3: TGTGCCAGCAGCTTAGCCTACAGCTCCTACAATGAGCAGTTCTTC. This translates into CASSLAYSSYNEQFF.

This clonotype came up many times. Here the CDR3 DNA reads TGTGCCAGCATCTCAACCGGGGGCCTAAATTCACCCCTCCACTTT. The encoded protein is CASISTGGLNSPLHF. The J gene is TRBJ1-6, the V gene TRBV28; tentative D call: TRBD1 (6 bases). CDR1 MDHEN and CDR2 SYDVKM come from the germline V gene. V lost 7 bases and J 7 bases, leaving 17 bases between the germline ends. The CDR3 is made up of 15 amino acids.

There are many counts of this clonotype. The chain uses TRBV19 and TRBJ2-1, with TRBD2 as a possible D gene (6 bases). V lost 4 bases, J lost 5 bases, and 15 bases lay in between. The germline CDR1 and CDR2 sequences are LNHDA and SQIVND (reference sequence). CDR3 length equals 15 residues. The CDR3 is CASSKALARNNEQFF. The CDR3 DNA follows: TGTGCCAGTAGTAAGGCACTAGCTCGGAACAATGAGCAGTTCTTC.

Ten or more counts support this clonotype. The rearrangement uses TRBV11-2 and TRBJ1-2; no definite D call. This CDR3 region has 13 residues. From germline, CDR1 is SGHAT and CDR2 FQNNGV. Trimming shortened V by 4 bases and J by 7 bases, and 13 bases separated the two germline ends. This CDR3 reads CASSSIRVGGYTF. In DNA form, the CDR3 reads TGTGCCAGCAGCTCCATAAGGGTGGGTGGCTACACCTTC.

This clonotype has a count of ten or more. The chain recombines TRBV11-2 with TRBJ1-1; TRBD1 matches 10 bases. V lost 4 bases, J lost 0 bases, and 8 bases stayed unmatched. The CDR3 is 17 amino acids. Germline CDR1 SGHAT, CDR2 FQNNGV. CDR3 DNA sequence: TGTGCCAGCAGCTCAGCTGAGGGACAGGGGTTGAACACTGAAGCTTTCTTT. It translates to CASSSAEGQGLNTEAFF.

This clonotype was seen many times. V is TRBV7-8 and J is TRBJ1-5; D ambiguous. V lost 6 bases and J 7 bases, leaving 25 bases between the germline ends. Germline loops: CDR1 SGHVS, CDR2 FQNEAQ. The CDR3 length is 17 residues. CDR3 nucleotides: TGTGCCAGCAGTCTAAGTACTTTCCGAGGTCCCACACAGCCCCAGCATTTT. It codes for CASSLSTFRGPTQPQHF.

This clonotype was detected ten times or more. The chain carries TRBV20-1 and TRBJ2-3, with D maybe TRBD2 (6 bases). V dropped 3 bases and J dropped 10 bases, with 17 bases sitting between them. Germline loops: CDR1 DFQATT, CDR2 SNEGSKA (reference sequence). CDR3 length: 13 residues. The CDR3 DNA is TGCAGTGCTAGCGACGAGACTACGGGAGCGCAGTATTTT. Amino acids: CSASDETTGAQYF.

The table lists this clonotype with many counts. This chain connects TRBV7-2 to TRBJ2-7; weak D call: TRBD2 (5 bases). Germline CDR1 reads SGHTA; CDR2 reads FQGNSA. The CDR3 runs 14 residues. The V and J ends lost 3 bases and 2 bases respectively, with 11 bases between them. The CDR3 nucleotides read TGTGCCAGCAGCTTGGACTTAGACCCCTACGAGCAGTACTTC. Its translation is CASSLDLDPYEQYF.

This clonotype was observed many times. The chain uses TRBV7-9 and TRBJ2-7; D gene unclear. Deletions cut 5 bases from V and 4 bases from J, with 6 bases between. The CDR3 has 11 residues. The germline gives CDR1 SEHNR, CDR2 FQNEAQ (reference sequence). CDR3 in DNA: TGTGCCAGCAGCCCGATGTACGAGCAGTACTTC. It yields the protein CASSPMYEQYF.

This clonotype was detected many times. In nucleotides, the CDR3 is TGCAGTGCTCTTAAAAGGAGGGGGAACAGTCAGCCCCAGCATTTT. Protein sequence: CSALKRRGNSQPQHF. V usage is TRBV20-1 and J usage is TRBJ1-5; TRBD1 is a possible D gene (6 bases). CDR3 length equals 15 residues. Germline lookup yields CDR1 DFQATT and CDR2 SNEGSKA (reference sequence). Trimming took off 5 bases at V and 6 bases at J, with 20 bases between the two ends.

The table lists this clonotype with many counts. The chain employs TRBV4-3 and TRBJ1-4; D is uncertain. Germline values: CDR1 LGHNA, CDR2 YSLEER. Deletions cut 4 bases from V and 4 bases from J, with 10 bases between. This CDR3 contains 14 residues. The CDR3 sequence: CASSLTVFNEKLFF. CDR3 sequence (DNA): TGCGCCAGCAGCCTTACGGTTTTTAATGAAAAACTGTTTTTT.

This clonotype was recorded many times. The chain recombines TRBV19 with TRBJ1-2; D might be TRBD1 (5 bases). Trimming left V 2 bases short and J 8 bases short, with 15 bases between. The CDR3 extends over 14 amino acids. Germline V lookup: CDR1 LNHDA, CDR2 SQIVND (reference sequence). The DNA for the CDR3 is TGTGCCAGTAGTATAACCCCGGACACCAGAGGCTACACCTTC. The encoded protein is CASSITPDTRGYTF.

The rearrangement links TRBV12-3 or TRBV12-4 to TRBJ1-1; TRBD1 agrees at 8 bases. The ends lost 5 bases at V and 0 bases at J; junction bases unmatched: 8. The CDR3 is 16 residues long. CDR3 in DNA: TGTGCCAGCAGTCTATCCTCAGGGGGCCTGAACACTGAAGCTTTCTTT. This codes for CASSLSSGGLNTEAFF.